A single sample is the source of the 15 T cell receptor beta chains below, sequenced in a study of CD8 T cells in Susac syndrome. The RNA, about 0.5 to 1 ug, was put through reverse transcription using random hexamers. In TCRdb, the immunoSEQ multiplex PCR reads were re-called with MiXCR into one record per CDR3 protein. The sample has roughly 200,000 distinct CDR3 sequences, around 96% seen once; the top ten hold approximately 0.1%. Input material: CD4+ T cells from PBMCs. Receptors were obtained from a human donor in good health.

The chain couples TRBV20-1 to TRBJ1-1; D not resolved. Trimming cost V 6 bases and J 7 bases, with 12 bases left between them. Germline V lookup: CDR1 DFQATT, CDR2 SNEGSKA (reference sequence). The CDR3 is 11 residues long. CDR3 protein: CSATWAIEAFF. The CDR3 DNA is TGCAGTGCCACTTGGGCCATTGAAGCTTTCTTT.

This clonotype was seen just once. The CDR3 DNA reads TGCGCCAGCAGCCAAGCGACGGACTCCTACGAGCAGTACTTC. Translated: CASSQATDSYEQYF. This sequence joins TRBV4-3 and TRBJ2-7; D is uncertain. The V gene lost 1 base and the J gene lost 0 bases, with 7 bases spanning the gap. This CDR3 has 14 amino acids. Germline assignment: CDR1 LGHNA and CDR2 YSLEER.

The rearrangement joins TRBV7-9 to TRBJ2-1; 7 nucleotides agree with TRBD2. This CDR3 has 16 amino acids. V gave up 5 bases and J gave up 6 bases; unmatched junction bases: 13. Germline V lookup: CDR1 SEHNR, CDR2 FQNEAQ (reference sequence). DNA for the CDR3: TGTGCCAGCAGCCCCCACCGGCGGGAGACGGGCAATGAGCAGTTCTTC. Translating gives CASSPHRRETGNEQFF.

This chain joins TRBV30 and TRBJ1-1; TRBD1 might be the D (6 bases). Trimming removed 7 bases from V and 5 bases from J, with 14 bases in between. Germline-derived CDR1 and CDR2 are GTSNPN and SVGIG (reference sequence). The CDR3 contains 12 residues. The CDR3 reads CASRQQGTEAFF. DNA of the CDR3: TGTGCCTCACGACAGCAGGGGACTGAAGCTTTCTTT.

This rearrangement joins TRBV6-2 or TRBV6-3 to TRBJ2-1; D call uncertain. Trimming stripped 7 bases from V and 9 bases from J, with 10 bases between. Germline loops: CDR1 MNHEY, CDR2 SVGEGT. The CDR3 is 11 residues long. Here the CDR3 DNA reads TGTGCCAGCATCATGAATGGTGAGCAGTTCTTC. This encodes CASIMNGEQFF.

CDR3 sequence (DNA): TGTGCCAGCTCACCACAGGACAGACCTAGCGGGAGCATCAGGAGAAAATACGAGCAGTACTTC. It yields the protein CASSPQDRPSGSIRRKYEQYF. The chain has TRBV18 and TRBJ2-7, with 10 bases aligning to TRBD2. Germline trimming cut 1 base from V and 4 bases from J; bases unmatched to any gene: 22. Germline V gives CDR1 KGHSH, CDR2 LQKENI. The CDR3 runs to 21 residues.

The chain is built from TRBV20-1 and TRBJ2-7; 7 positions agree with TRBD1. CDR3 length equals 13 residues. In germline, CDR1 is DFQATT, CDR2 SNEGSKA (reference sequence). V gave up 5 bases and J gave up 0 bases; unmatched junction bases: 4. The CDR3 spells CSASTGSSYEQYF. The CDR3 nucleotides read TGCAGTGCTTCGACAGGGTCCTCCTACGAGCAGTACTTC.

The chain carries TRBV28 and TRBJ2-5; 7 bases match TRBD2. Germline loops: CDR1 MDHEN, CDR2 SYDVKM. The CDR3 length is 15 residues. After removal of 2 bases from V and 7 bases from J, the junction contained 10 bases not matched to a gene. CDR3 protein: CASSLVGGATWTQYF. DNA for the CDR3: TGTGCCAGCAGTTTAGTGGGAGGGGCCACGTGGACCCAGTACTTC.

This sequence joins TRBV29-1 and TRBJ1-4; D not certain. CDR3 length equals 12 residues. The V gene lost 6 bases and the J gene lost 6 bases, with 11 bases spanning the gap. CDR1 and CDR2 from the germline V gene are SQVTM and ANQGSEA. The CDR3 loop reads CSVYVVDEKLFF. The CDR3 nucleotides are TGCAGCGTATATGTGGTGGATGAAAAACTGTTTTTT.

The rearrangement uses TRBV3-1 and TRBJ2-1; 10 bases align to TRBD2. The germline V gene has CDR1 LGHDT and CDR2 YNNKEL (reference sequence). V lost 7 bases, J lost 6 bases, and 3 bases stayed unmatched. CDR3 length equals 13 residues. CDR3 protein: CASMGLAPNEQFF. CDR3 bases: TGTGCCAGCATGGGACTAGCGCCCAATGAGCAGTTCTTC.

J is TRBJ1-5 and V is TRBV2; D possibly corresponds to TRBD1 (5 bases). The CDR3 runs to 13 residues. Trimming pared 5 bases from V and 4 bases from J, leaving 9 bases between. Germline loops: CDR1 SNHLY, CDR2 FYNNEI. In DNA, the CDR3 is TGTGCCAGCAGTTTAGGGGAGAATCAGCCCCAGCATTTT. It codes for CASSLGENQPQHF.

This sequence joins TRBV7-2 and TRBJ1-2, with 7 bases matching TRBD1. Germline CDR1 SGHTA, CDR2 FQGNSA. The V segment lost 6 bases and the J segment 3 bases; nucleotides outside the gene matches: 10. The CDR3 consists of 15 residues. CDR3 coding DNA: TGTGCCAGCAGGCCGGACAGGAGGGTTGACTATGGCTACACCTTC. Translation: CASRPDRRVDYGYTF.

The chain's CDR3 is CASSLVVSAGTDTQYF. The CDR3 nucleotides read TGCGCCAGCAGCTTGGTCGTCAGCGCGGGCACAGATACGCAGTATTTT. The chain links TRBV5-1 to TRBJ2-3, with D unclear. The V gene's germline CDR1 is SGHRS and CDR2 YFSETQ. The CDR3 has 16 residues. V lost 0 bases, J lost 1 base, and 12 bases lay in between.

This rearrangement joins TRBV2 to TRBJ1-1; TRBD1 might be the D (6 bases). In germline, CDR1 is SNHLY, CDR2 FYNNEI. The CDR3 has 14 residues. Trimming removed 4 bases at V and 2 bases at J, with 11 bases between. The CDR3 DNA is TGTGCCAGCAGTGCCGGGACACCCAACACTGAAGCTTTCTTT. It is translated as CASSAGTPNTEAFF.

This chain uses TRBV7-9 with TRBJ2-7, with a weak D call TRBD2 (5 bases). V was clipped by 4 bases and J by 0 bases, with 19 bases between them. This CDR3 spans 17 amino acids. Germline V CDR1 and CDR2: SEHNR, FQNEAQ (reference sequence). The CDR3: CASSSGERRPNSYEQYF. The CDR3 bases are TGTGCCAGCAGCTCCGGGGAGCGGCGGCCGAACTCCTACGAGCAGTACTTC.